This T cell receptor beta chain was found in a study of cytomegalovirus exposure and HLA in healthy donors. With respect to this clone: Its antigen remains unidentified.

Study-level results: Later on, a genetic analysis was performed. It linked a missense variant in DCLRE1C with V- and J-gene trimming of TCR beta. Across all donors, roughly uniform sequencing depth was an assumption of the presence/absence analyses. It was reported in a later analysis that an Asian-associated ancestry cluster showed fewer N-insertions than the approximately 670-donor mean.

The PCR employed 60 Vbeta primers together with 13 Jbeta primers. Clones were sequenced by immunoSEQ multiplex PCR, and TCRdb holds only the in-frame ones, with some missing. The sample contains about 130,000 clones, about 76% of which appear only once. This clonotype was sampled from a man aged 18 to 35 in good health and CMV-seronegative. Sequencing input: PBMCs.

The CDR3: CASSLGASYEQYF. CDR3 nucleotides: TGTGCCAGCAGCTTGGGAGCATCCTACGAGCAGTACTTC. This rearrangement joins TRBV11-2 to TRBJ2-7; a weak D match, TRBD2 (5 bases). From germline, CDR1 is SGHAT and CDR2 FQNNGV. V was clipped by 3 bases and J by 1 base, with 7 bases between them. This CDR3 has 13 amino acids.